The 18 T cell receptor beta chains in this list originate from one sample, sequenced in a study of T cell changes during pregnancy in multiple sclerosis. This table comes from immunoSEQ multiplex PCR, and its TCRdb copy is limited to in-frame clones, with some not included. The sample holds about 34,000 clones, roughly 90% seen once. Sequences were derived from peripheral blood, sampled in the second trimester of pregnancy. Receptors originate from a female donor in good health, enrolled as a control in a pregnancy study.

This chain uses TRBV6-4 with TRBJ2-1, with TRBD2 identical over 8 bases. The CDR3 contains 16 residues. Germline CDR1 is MRHNA and CDR2 is SNTAGT. J gave up 10 bases and V 0 bases, and 11 bases lay outside the gene matches. The CDR3 sequence: CASSDSDPAGAEEQFF. The DNA for the CDR3 is TGTGCCAGCAGTGACTCAGACCCAGCGGGAGCAGAAGAGCAGTTCTTC.

This clone was seen once. The chain is built from TRBV6-6 and TRBJ1-4, with D hard to call. V lost 0 bases to trimming and J lost 5 bases, with 13 bases between them. Germline lookup yields CDR1 MNHNY and CDR2 SVGAGI (reference sequence). This CDR3 spans 16 amino acids. CDR3 loop: CASSYSIWRVNEKLFF. The CDR3 DNA reads as TGTGCCAGCAGTTACTCGATATGGAGGGTGAATGAAAAACTGTTTTTT.

This chain links TRBV5-6 with TRBJ1-1; 7 nucleotides align to TRBD1. V shed 5 bases and J 0 bases; nucleotides not matched to a gene: 4. The CDR3 runs to 14 residues. Germline-derived CDR1 and CDR2 are SGHDT and YYEEEE. The CDR3 DNA reads as TGTGCCAGCAGTCCGGGACAGATGAACACTGAAGCTTTCTTT. This codes for CASSPGQMNTEAFF.

This chain uses TRBV27 with TRBJ2-1, with TRBD2 matching over 9 bases. This CDR3 contains 14 residues. Germline assignment: CDR1 MNHEY and CDR2 SMNVEV (reference sequence). Germline trimming cut 8 bases from V and 7 bases from J; bases unmatched to any gene: 9. The CDR3 coding sequence is TGTGCCAGCCGAAGCGGGGGGTTCGTAAATGAGCAGTTCTTC. Translated: CASRSGGFVNEQFF.

The gene calls are TRBV4-3 and TRBJ2-3; 13 nucleotides match TRBD2. From germline, CDR1 is LGHNA and CDR2 YSLEER. The ends lost 0 bases at V and 1 base at J; junction bases unmatched: 4. The CDR3 has 18 residues. CDR3: CASSQDGGLAGGTDTQYF. CDR3 bases: TGCGCCAGCAGCCAAGATGGTGGACTAGCGGGGGGCACAGATACGCAGTATTTT.

This clone appeared a single time. The chain links TRBV6-1 to TRBJ1-1; 8 bases are shared with TRBD1. With V trimmed by 8 bases and J by 0 bases, 5 bases remained unmatched. The CDR3 covers 14 residues. CDR1 is MNHNS, CDR2 SASEGT, per germline. DNA for the CDR3: TGTGCCAGCTCGGGACAGGCGCTGAACACTGAAGCTTTCTTT. Residues: CASSGQALNTEAFF.

The chain carries TRBV5-1 and TRBJ1-4; no clear D. The germline V gene has CDR1 SGHRS and CDR2 YFSETQ. Trimming took off 4 bases at V and 0 bases at J, with 13 bases between the two ends. The CDR3 extends over 16 amino acids. CDR3 sequence (DNA): TGCGCCAGCAGCCCCCCACTGGGAGCAACTAATGAAAAACTGTTTTTT. Encoded protein: CASSPPLGATNEKLFF.

This clone was seen a handful of times. The genes are TRBV10-3 and TRBJ1-2; 7 nucleotides agree with TRBD1. The V gene end was trimmed by 5 bases and the J gene end by 7 bases; junction bases not matched to a gene: 7. Germline CDR1 reads ENHRY; CDR2 reads SYGVKD. The CDR3 consists of 13 residues. The CDR3 coding sequence is TGTGCCATCAGTACCGAGGGGACAGTTGGCTACACCTTC. Protein: CAISTEGTVGYTF.

V gene TRBV29-1 combines with J gene TRBJ2-5; possible D gene TRBD2, 5 bases. Trimming shortened V by 1 base and J by 2 bases, and 8 bases separated the two germline ends. This CDR3 is built from 13 residues. Germline V lookup: CDR1 SQVTM, CDR2 ANQGSEA. CDR3: CSVEVRRQETQYF. The CDR3 DNA sequence: TGCAGCGTTGAAGTGCGGAGGCAAGAGACCCAGTACTTC.

The chain couples TRBV12-5 to TRBJ1-1, with D perhaps matching TRBD1 (6 bases). Germline values: CDR1 LGHNT, CDR2 FRNRAP. The CDR3 extends over 15 amino acids. Trimming removed 2 bases at V and 6 bases at J, with 16 bases between. The CDR3 nucleotides are TGTGCTAGTGGTTTGTGGGGGGGCGCTTCGGCTGAAGCTTTCTTT. Amino acids: CASGLWGGASAEAFF.

This clone appeared a single time. The chain has TRBV7-8 and TRBJ1-3; possibly TRBD1 for D (5 bases). Trimming stripped 3 bases from V and 0 bases from J, with 12 bases between. Per the germline V gene, CDR1 is SGHVS and CDR2 is FQNEAQ. CDR3 length equals 16 residues. CDR3: CASSFGAWLSGNTIYF. The CDR3, as DNA: TGTGCCAGCAGCTTTGGGGCCTGGCTCTCTGGAAACACCATATATTTT.

The CDR3 is CASSRVSGTPTDTQYF. The CDR3 region has the DNA TGCGCCAGCAGCCGGGTTAGCGGGACCCCCACAGATACGCAGTATTTT. This chain joins TRBV5-1 and TRBJ2-3; 8 bases line up with TRBD2. With V trimmed by 4 bases and J by 2 bases, 9 bases remained unmatched. The germline CDR1 and CDR2 sequences are SGHRS and YFSETQ. This CDR3 is 16 amino acids long.

This chain joins TRBV30 and TRBJ2-4, with a possible D match to TRBD2 (6 bases). CDR3 size: 17 residues. V gave up 3 bases and J gave up 1 base, with 19 bases separating them. Germline CDR1 is GTSNPN and CDR2 is SVGIG (reference sequence). CDR3 coding DNA: TGTGCCTGGAGGGAGGGGCTCCCCCGGGGGGCCAAAAACATTCAGTACTTC. Its protein product is CAWREGLPRGAKNIQYF. The entire variable domain, with the rest obtained from reference TRBV30 and TRBJ2-4, is as follows: SQTIHQWPATLVQPVGSPLSLECTVEGTSNPNLYWYRQAAGRGLQLLFYSVGIGQISSEVPQNLSASRPQDRQFILSSKKLLLSDSGFYLCAWREGLPRGAKNIQYFGAGTRLSVL.

This chain joins TRBV4-2 and TRBJ1-1; 10 bases are a match to TRBD1. Per germline, CDR1 LGHNA and CDR2 YNFKEQ. The CDR3 is made up of 20 amino acids. Germline trimming cut 0 bases from V and 1 base from J; bases unmatched to any gene: 14. CDR3 bases: TGTGCCAGCAGCCAAGATTCCAGGTTTCCGGGACAGGGGCGGAACACTGAAGCTTTCTTT. Protein: CASSQDSRFPGQGRNTEAFF.

V is TRBV2 and J is TRBJ1-2; weak D call: TRBD1 (5 bases). Trimming left V 4 bases short and J 2 bases short, with 11 bases between. The germline gives CDR1 SNHLY, CDR2 FYNNEI. This CDR3 spans 14 amino acids. CDR3 nucleotides: TGTGCCAGCAGTGGTACAGGAGGGAACTATGGCTACACCTTC. Translation: CASSGTGGNYGYTF.

The rearrangement uses TRBV29-1 and TRBJ1-2, with no clear D. This CDR3 has 12 amino acids. Trimming pared 4 bases from V and 3 bases from J, leaving 9 bases between. Germline CDR1 reads SQVTM; CDR2 reads ANQGSEA. The CDR3 nucleotides read TGCAGCGTTGCCGACACCGACTATGGCTACACCTTC. Translated, it gives CSVADTDYGYTF.

The chain carries TRBV6-5 and TRBJ2-1; D is unclear. The germline V and J ends were trimmed by 6 bases and 6 bases, with 18 bases remaining between them. The CDR3 runs 15 residues. Germline lookup yields CDR1 MNHEY and CDR2 SVGAGI. DNA for the CDR3: TGTGCCAGCAGGTCCGACGGTGGAGATAGCAATGAGCAGTTCTTC. Encoded protein: CASRSDGGDSNEQFF.

The DNA for the CDR3 is TGCGCCAGCAGCCAAGAAGGCAGACAAGGCTACACCTTC. Encoded protein: CASSQEGRQGYTF. This chain uses TRBV4-3 with TRBJ1-2; D is uncertain. Trimming took 0 bases from V and 8 from J, leaving 10 bases between them. This CDR3 spans 13 amino acids. CDR1 is LGHNA, CDR2 YSLEER, per germline.